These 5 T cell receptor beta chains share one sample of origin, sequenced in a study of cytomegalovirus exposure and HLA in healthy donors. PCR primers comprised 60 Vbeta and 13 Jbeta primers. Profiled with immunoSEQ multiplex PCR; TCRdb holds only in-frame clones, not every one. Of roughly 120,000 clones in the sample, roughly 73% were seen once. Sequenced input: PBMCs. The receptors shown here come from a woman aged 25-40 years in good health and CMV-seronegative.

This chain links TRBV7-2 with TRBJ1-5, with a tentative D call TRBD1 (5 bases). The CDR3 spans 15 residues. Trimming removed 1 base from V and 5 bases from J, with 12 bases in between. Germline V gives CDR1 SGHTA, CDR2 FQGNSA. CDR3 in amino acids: CASSLETGGHQPQHF. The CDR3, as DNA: TGTGCCAGCAGCTTAGAAACAGGAGGGCATCAGCCCCAGCATTTT. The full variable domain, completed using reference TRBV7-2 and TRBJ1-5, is GAGVSQSPSNKVTEKGKDVELRCDPISGHTALYWYRQSLGQGLEFLIYFQGNSAPDKSGLPSDRFSAERTGGSVSTLTIQRTQQEDSAVYLCASSLETGGHQPQHFGDGTRLSIL.

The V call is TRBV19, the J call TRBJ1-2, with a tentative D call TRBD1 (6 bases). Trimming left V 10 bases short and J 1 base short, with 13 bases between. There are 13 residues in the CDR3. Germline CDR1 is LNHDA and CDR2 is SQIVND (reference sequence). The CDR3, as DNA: TGTGCCACTTGCGGACAGAATAACTATGGCTACACCTTC. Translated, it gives CATCGQNNYGYTF.

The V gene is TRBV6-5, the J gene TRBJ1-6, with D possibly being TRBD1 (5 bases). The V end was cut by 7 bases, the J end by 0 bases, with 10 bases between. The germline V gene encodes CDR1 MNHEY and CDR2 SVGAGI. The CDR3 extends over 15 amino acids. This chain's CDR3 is CASTGASSYNSPLHF. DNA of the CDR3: TGTGCCAGCACTGGGGCGAGCTCCTATAATTCACCCCTCCACTTT.

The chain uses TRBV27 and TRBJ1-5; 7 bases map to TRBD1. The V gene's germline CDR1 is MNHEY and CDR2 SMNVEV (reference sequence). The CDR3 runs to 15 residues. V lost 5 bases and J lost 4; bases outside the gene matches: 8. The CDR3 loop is CASSGDRARNQPQHF. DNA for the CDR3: TGTGCCAGCAGTGGCGACAGGGCGAGGAATCAGCCCCAGCATTTT.

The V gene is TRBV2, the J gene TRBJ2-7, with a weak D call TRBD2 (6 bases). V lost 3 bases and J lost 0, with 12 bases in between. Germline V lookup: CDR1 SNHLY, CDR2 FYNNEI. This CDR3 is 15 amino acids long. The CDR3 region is CASSDPGLISYEQYF. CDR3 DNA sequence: TGTGCCAGCAGTGATCCGGGACTGATCTCCTACGAGCAGTACTTC.